This TCR beta chain was captured in a study of T cell responses to AZD1222 COVID-19 vaccine (dated by TCRdb to the early 2020s). About the full investigation: TCR sequencing covered 230 to 250 trial participants: 207 given two doses of AZD1222 and about 26 given two doses of MenACWY control vaccine. Trial participants were enrolled by age into 18-55, 56-69 and 70-plus year subgroups, with around 150, 28 and 57 TCR-sequenced participants respectively.

The CDR3 regions of human TCRbeta chains were analyzed by immunosequencing. Concerning the study's data processing: Repertoire TCRs were matched against a reference library of SARS-CoV-2-specific TCRs generated with the MIRA antigen-specificity platform. Breadth meant the fraction of unique TCRs that were SARS-CoV-2-associated, whereas depth meant the fraction of total T cells that were SARS-CoV-2-associated. Using the MIRA data, each spike-specific TCR was assigned both to the spike region to which the TCR was reactive and to a CD4 or CD8 class. Log10-transformed breadth and depth values were compared by one-way ANOVA with Sidak's multiple comparisons tests. Held by TCRdb, this immuneACCESS table contains in-frame sequences only and omits some clones. Under half of the omission traces to an unresolved V gene where checked; the cause of the rest is unknown. V and J calls and clone size are copied from that table; D and trimming were computed from the DNA. The table for this sample lists some 120,000 clones; approximately 90% of them were counted only once. Of the sample, approximately 10% falls within the top ten clones.

The CDR1 and CDR2 encoded by the germline V gene (reference sequence) are LNHDA and SQIVND. Trimming takes 6 bases from V and 4 bases from J, and the germline ends sit 18 bases apart. The CDR3 spans 15 residues, from the cysteine through the phenylalanine. Of the read, only the CDR3 DNA is kept; its 45 bases are in frame from base 1. As concerns this clone: Its binding antigen is unknown. There are no base qualities to consult, and no much larger clone falls within one base.

Here is what the overall study found, with its caveats: The vaccine-associated CD4 TCRs covered the entire spike protein, and the dominant responses fell in regions 160-218 and 743-854. Because no day 14 peak-response samples were available, repertoires were characterized only after the peak T cell response. Only 5 to 7 AZD1222 recipients were SARS-CoV-2 seropositive at baseline, limiting conclusions about previously exposed vaccinees. In the small 56-69-year group, the increase in depth fell short of significance, most likely because of low power. Reportedly, close to half of the unique spike-specific TCRs recognized epitopes lying outside the regions that are mutated in the B.1.351 and B.1.1.7 variants. A significant rise in spike-specific TCR breadth and depth was observed after two AZD1222 doses relative to day 0 and relative to MenACWY recipients. Participants were mostly white British, with more females than males. The authors suggested clonal diversity may have been underestimated.

This sample's time point label indicates: baseline before first vaccination. The treatment or condition label, as the study defines it: meningococcal conjugate vaccine given as trial control. Samples from vaccinated people were obtained from the UK trials COV001 and COV002, which included a single-blind randomized controlled phase 2/3 trial of AZD1222 (ChAdOx1 nCoV-19) in healthy adults. Trial participant PBMC samples were collected at day 0 and day 28 after the second dose for TCRbeta chain sequencing. The rearrangement combines TRBV19 with TRBJ2-5; the D segment could be TRBD1, given 7 matching bases. Sequenced here: peripheral blood, sampled on day 0 of MenACWY control vaccination. The receptor's source is an adult in good health. The sequence in DNA is TGTGCCAGTAGCCGCGGGACAGACCAGCGAGAGACCCAGTACTTC. This gives the protein CASSRGTDQRETQYF.